A selection of T cell receptor beta chains follows, all from one sample in a study of identical twins. TCRdb independently ran MiXCR on the 5' RACE reads; one entry per CDR3 protein. The repertoire includes under 500,000 distinct CDR3 sequences, approximately 14% of them detected once, and 0.8% to 1% sits in the top ten. These data also featured in a second study, about yellow fever vaccine responses in identical twins.

Sequenced sample: CD4+ T cells sorted from blood. The source is a young woman in good health. Both conserved end residues are part of each CDR3. A D gene is named only where the DNA matches it firmly. The size field is filled for only some rows; it gives once, few, many or a size class.

V	size	length	D	J	CDR3	DNA
TRBV5-1	many	17	TRBD2	TRBJ2-1	CASSQSQGLAHLNEQFF	TGCGCCAGCAGCCAAAGCCAAGGACTAGCTCACCTAAATGAGCAGTTCTTC
TRBV7-9	few	16	TRBD2	TRBJ2-5	CASSSTSGVKGETQYF	TGTGCCAGCAGCTCCACTAGCGGGGTTAAGGGAGAGACCCAGTACTTC
TRBV15	many	13	NA	TRBJ2-7	CATSTNYNYEQYF	TGTGCCACCAGCACGAATTACAACTACGAGCAGTACTTC
TRBV14	NA	14	NA	TRBJ2-5	CASSQIYSQETQYF	TGTGCCAGCAGCCAAATTTACAGCCAAGAGACCCAGTACTTC
TRBV7-9	many	16	TRBD1	TRBJ1-3	CASSFTGGAAGNTIYF	TGTGCCAGCAGCTTTACAGGGGGCGCCGCTGGAAACACCATATATTTT
TRBV5-1	few	16	TRBD2	TRBJ2-1	CASSRFSAGDGNEQFF	TGCGCCAGCAGTCGATTCTCAGCGGGGGATGGCAATGAGCAGTTCTTC
TRBV3-1	NA	11	NA	TRBJ2-1	CASREGVRQFF	TGTGCCAGCAGGGAGGGCGTACGGCAGTTCTTC
TRBV5-5	few	15	NA	TRBJ1-5	CASSLRGRGNQPQHF	TGTGCCAGCAGCTTGAGGGGTAGGGGCAATCAGCCCCAGCATTTT
TRBV28	NA	15	NA	TRBJ1-5	CASSLIRRSNQPQHF	TGTGCCAGCAGTTTAATACGGAGGAGTAATCAGCCCCAGCATTTT
TRBV2	few	16	TRBD2	TRBJ2-5	CASSVRSAGGTETQYF	TGTGCCAGCAGTGTTCGGTCCGCGGGGGGGACAGAGACCCAGTACTTC
TRBV15	NA	20	NA	TRBJ2-5	CATSRIISGFRDSGAETQYF	TGTGCCACCAGCAGAATCATCTCCGGGTTCCGGGACTCAGGCGCAGAGACCCAGTACTTC
TRBV12-3/TRBV12-4	few	14	NA	TRBJ2-2	CASSNYRVPGELFF	TGTGCCAGCAGTAACTACAGGGTACCCGGGGAGCTGTTTTTT
TRBV6-2/TRBV6-3	few	18	NA	TRBJ1-5	CASSYDQITGIGNQPQHF	TGTGCCAGCAGTTACGACCAAATTACAGGAATTGGGAATCAGCCCCAGCATTTT
TRBV28	NA	15	NA	TRBJ2-5	CASSVPLGVGETQYF	TGTGCCAGCAGTGTACCCTTAGGGGTTGGAGAGACCCAGTACTTC
TRBV3-1	NA	15	TRBD1	TRBJ2-2	CASSQDEGATGELFF	TGTGCCAGCAGCCAAGACGAGGGGGCCACCGGGGAGCTGTTTTTT
TRBV6-6	NA	13	NA	TRBJ2-1	CASSHQGINEQFF	TGTGCCAGCAGTCACCAGGGTATTAATGAGCAGTTCTTC
TRBV6-2/TRBV6-3	NA	12	TRBD2	TRBJ2-7	CASSPLATEQYF	TGTGCCAGCAGCCCACTAGCGACCGAGCAGTACTTC
TRBV7-3	few	16	TRBD2	TRBJ2-2	CASSPIAGDFTGELFF	TGTGCCAGCAGCCCCATAGCGGGGGACTTCACCGGGGAGCTGTTTTTT
TRBV10-3	many	12	NA	TRBJ1-6	CAVGGQNSPLHF	TGTGCCGTGGGGGGGCAAAATTCACCCCTCCACTTT
TRBV5-1	NA	17	NA	TRBJ2-1	CASSDRIGAAFYNEQFF	TGCGCCAGCAGCGACCGGATCGGAGCGGCATTCTACAATGAGCAGTTCTTC
TRBV7-8	NA	15	NA	TRBJ2-5	CASSLAHGGRETQYF	TGTGCCAGCAGCTTAGCGCACGGGGGGCGAGAGACCCAGTACTTC
TRBV7-9	NA	14	TRBD2	TRBJ2-7	CATRRLAGGDEQYF	TGTGCCACCAGGAGGTTAGCGGGAGGGGACGAGCAGTACTTC
TRBV5-6	NA	15	TRBD1	TRBJ2-3	CASSFDRVNADTQYF	TGTGCCAGCAGCTTCGACAGGGTAAATGCAGATACGCAGTATTTT
TRBV6-1	NA	14	NA	TRBJ1-4	CASTPFEGDEKLFF	TGTGCCAGCACCCCGTTCGAGGGAGATGAAAAACTGTTTTTT
TRBV3-1	few	18	NA	TRBJ1-1	CACSLESGLGGMNTEAFF	TGTGCCTGCAGTTTAGAATCGGGGTTGGGTGGGATGAACACTGAAGCTTTCTTT
TRBV5-1	few	16	NA	TRBJ2-5	CASSYGGLAGGETQYF	TGCGCCAGCAGCTACGGAGGACTAGCAGGGGGAGAGACCCAGTACTTC
TRBV4-2	few	14	NA	TRBJ2-7	CASSQGYRAYEQYF	TGTGCCAGCAGCCAAGGGTACAGGGCCTACGAGCAGTACTTC
TRBV4-3	few	15	NA	TRBJ1-5	CASSQLFGGDQPQHF	TGCGCCAGCAGCCAATTATTCGGGGGGGATCAGCCCCAGCATTTT
TRBV5-1	few	13	TRBD1	TRBJ2-1	CASSFGQGNEQFF	TGCGCCAGCAGCTTCGGACAGGGCAATGAGCAGTTCTTC
TRBV7-8	NA	16	TRBD2	TRBJ2-2	CASSPRTRPNTGELFF	TGTGCCAGCAGCCCAAGGACTAGACCGAACACCGGGGAGCTGTTTTTT
TRBV6-1	NA	15	NA	TRBJ1-5	CASSERGVGNQPQHF	TGTGCCAGCAGTGAACGGGGGGTGGGCAATCAGCCCCAGCATTTT
TRBV4-3	NA	15	TRBD2	TRBJ2-1	CASSQEGTSINEQFF	TGCGCCAGCAGCCAAGAGGGGACTAGCATCAATGAGCAGTTCTTC
TRBV6-2/TRBV6-3	few	11	NA	TRBJ1-1	CASSYSAEAFF	TGTGCCAGCAGTTACTCAGCTGAAGCTTTCTTT
TRBV3-1	NA	14	NA	TRBJ2-7	CASSPGASRYEQYF	TGTGCCAGCAGCCCCGGAGCTAGTAGGTACGAGCAGTACTTC
TRBV6-5	few	14	NA	TRBJ2-3	CASSYYRVGDTQYF	TGTGCCAGCAGTTACTACAGGGTGGGAGATACGCAGTATTTT
TRBV29-1	NA	12	NA	TRBJ2-3	CSVEYRTDTQYF	TGCAGCGTTGAATACAGAACAGATACGCAGTATTTT
TRBV12-3/TRBV12-4	NA	15	NA	TRBJ2-3	CASSRDSHGRDTQYF	TGTGCCAGCAGCCGGGACAGCCACGGGAGAGATACGCAGTATTTT
TRBV6-2/TRBV6-3	many	14	NA	TRBJ2-7	CASSYGGIVYEQYF	TGTGCCAGCAGTTATGGAGGTATCGTTTACGAGCAGTACTTC
TRBV27	many	13	NA	TRBJ1-5	CASSPKGGQPQHF	TGTGCCAGCAGCCCCAAGGGGGGTCAGCCCCAGCATTTT
TRBV28	many	15	TRBD1	TRBJ2-7	CASSLATGVSYEQYF	TGTGCCAGCAGTTTGGCGACAGGGGTCTCCTACGAGCAGTACTTC
TRBV4-3	few	16	NA	TRBJ2-7	CASSPPESEVPYEQYF	TGCGCCAGCAGCCCACCGGAATCGGAAGTTCCCTACGAGCAGTACTTC
TRBV10-3	NA	16	TRBD2	TRBJ2-3	CAISLGLAASTDTQYF	TGTGCCATCAGCCTGGGACTAGCGGCTAGCACAGATACGCAGTATTTT
TRBV4-2	NA	13	TRBD2	TRBJ2-4	CASSQDQRLAEYF	TGTGCCAGCAGCCAAGATCAGCGCCTAGCGGAATACTTC
TRBV10-3	many	14	NA	TRBJ2-3	CAIMSGQSTDTQYF	TGTGCCATCATGTCCGGCCAGAGCACAGATACGCAGTATTTT
TRBV12-3/TRBV12-4	NA	12	NA	TRBJ1-1	CASNDRRTEAFF	TGTGCCAGCAACGACAGGCGGACTGAAGCTTTCTTT
TRBV7-9	NA	14	TRBD2	TRBJ2-7	CASSRLARSNEQYF	TGTGCCAGCAGCCGACTAGCGAGGTCCAACGAGCAGTACTTC
TRBV6-5	many	15	TRBD2	TRBJ2-7	CASSYERERLYEQYF	TGTGCCAGCAGTTACGAGCGGGAACGGCTCTACGAGCAGTACTTC
TRBV10-2	NA	15	TRBD1	TRBJ1-2	CASSDYRTGTYGYTF	TGCGCCAGCAGTGATTACAGGACAGGGACCTATGGCTACACCTTC
TRBV20-1	NA	15	NA	TRBJ1-5	CSARHPARNNQPQHF	TGCAGTGCTAGACACCCGGCCAGGAACAATCAGCCCCAGCATTTT
TRBV30	NA	15	TRBD2	TRBJ2-5	CAWSGLAEPQETQYF	TGTGCCTGGAGTGGACTAGCGGAGCCCCAAGAGACCCAGTACTTC
TRBV5-5	NA	15	NA	TRBJ2-1	CSSSLGALAYNEQFF	TGTTCCAGCAGCTTGGGGGCCCTCGCCTACAATGAGCAGTTCTTC
TRBV7-9	few	15	TRBD1	TRBJ1-4	CASSSNRGSNEKLFF	TGTGCCAGCAGCTCAAACAGGGGCTCTAATGAAAAACTGTTTTTT
TRBV5-1	many	14	TRBD1	TRBJ1-6	CASSLGTGNSPLHF	TGTGCCAGCAGTTTGGGGACAGGGAATTCACCCCTCCACTTT
TRBV27	many	11	NA	TRBJ2-2	CASSLYGELFF	TGTGCCAGCAGTTTATACGGGGAGCTGTTTTTT
TRBV6-5	NA	14	NA	TRBJ2-2	CASSYELGAGELFF	TGTGCCAGCAGTTACGAGCTCGGGGCTGGGGAGCTGTTTTTT
TRBV5-1	few	15	TRBD2	TRBJ2-3	CASARSSGYTDTQYF	TGCGCCAGCGCCCGATCTAGCGGGTACACAGATACGCAGTATTTT
TRBV5-6	many	18	TRBD1	TRBJ2-2	CASSSYRQGRSNTGELFF	TGTGCCAGCAGCTCATACCGACAGGGGAGGTCGAACACCGGGGAGCTGTTTTTT
TRBV7-9	NA	16	TRBD2	TRBJ2-3	CASRGPGTSGADTQYF	TGTGCCAGCAGGGGTCCCGGGACTAGCGGGGCGGATACGCAGTATTTT
TRBV7-2	few	15	TRBD2	TRBJ2-7	CASSPNIAGGSEQYF	TGTGCCAGCAGCCCAAATATAGCGGGAGGGTCCGAGCAGTACTTC